A single sample gave rise to the 7 T cell receptor beta chains below, sequenced in a study of blood T cell repertoires in COVID-19. Libraries were prepared by immunoSEQ multiplex PCR; TCRdb keeps only in-frame clonotypes and omits some of them. The table lists 150,000 to 200,000 clones, around 90% of them singletons. Sequencing input: PBMCs or T cells enriched from blood (not recorded which). The receptors derive from a woman under 30 who had recovered from COVID-19.

The V and J genes are TRBV29-1 and TRBJ1-1; D not resolved. This CDR3 is built from 13 residues. The germline V gene has CDR1 SQVTM and CDR2 ANQGSEA. Trimming shortened V by 6 bases and J by 5 bases, and 16 bases separated the two germline ends. The CDR3: CSVHNLLATEAFF. Written as DNA, the CDR3 is TGCAGCGTCCACAACCTACTAGCTACTGAAGCTTTCTTT.

The V gene is TRBV9, the J gene TRBJ1-1; perhaps TRBD1 as D (5 bases). The CDR3 extends over 14 amino acids. The ends were cut back, 2 bases at V and 4 bases at J, with 12 bases in the middle. The germline gives CDR1 SGDLS, CDR2 YYNGEE. The CDR3 DNA reads as TGTGCCAGCAGCGTCGAGGTCAGGGCCACTGAAGCTTTCTTT. Translated, it gives CASSVEVRATEAFF.

The chain links TRBV19 to TRBJ1-6, with 7 bases matching TRBD1. J was trimmed by 7 bases and V by 6 bases; bases with no gene match: 9. The CDR3 runs 15 residues. Germline CDR1 is LNHDA and CDR2 is SQIVND (reference sequence). The CDR3 region is CASRDGTASNSPLHF. In nucleotides, the CDR3 is TGTGCCAGTAGGGACGGGACAGCTTCCAATTCACCCCTCCACTTT.

The J gene is TRBJ1-2, the V gene TRBV30, with TRBD1 matching 8 bases. The CDR3 totals 15 residues. The V and J ends lost 3 bases and 4 bases, in that order; junction bases with no gene match: 10. Germline lookup yields CDR1 GTSNPN and CDR2 SVGIG (reference sequence). CDR3 in amino acids: CAWSISGGLIYGYTF. The CDR3 DNA reads as TGTGCCTGGAGCATCTCAGGGGGCCTTATCTATGGCTACACCTTC.

The chain joins TRBV28 to TRBJ2-7; TRBD1 matches at 9 bases. CDR1 is MDHEN and CDR2 is SYDVKM in the germline V gene. The junction had 11 bases not matched to a gene; V was cut back by 7 bases and J by 4 bases. This CDR3 is built from 15 residues. The CDR3 sequence is CASISPVQGAYEQYF. The CDR3 DNA is TGTGCCAGCATCAGTCCCGTACAGGGGGCGTACGAGCAGTACTTC.

The chain combines TRBV7-6 with TRBJ1-3, with D tentatively TRBD1 (5 bases). Trimming left V 1 base short and J 2 bases short, with 12 bases between. Germline V CDR1 and CDR2: SGHVS, FNYEAQ. The CDR3 is made up of 16 amino acids. Here the CDR3 reads CASSLDLAGPGNTIYF. The CDR3 nucleotides read TGTGCCAGCAGCTTAGATTTGGCAGGGCCTGGAAACACCATATATTTT.

The chain couples TRBV4-2 to TRBJ2-1; 8 bases align to TRBD2. Trimming at V came to 0 bases and at J to 8 bases, leaving 9 bases not matched to a gene. Germline V gives CDR1 LGHNA, CDR2 YNFKEQ. CDR3 size: 16 residues. The CDR3 coding sequence is TGTGCCAGCAGCCAAGATTATCGGGGGGGATCGGATGAGCAGTTCTTC. This translates into CASSQDYRGGSDEQFF.